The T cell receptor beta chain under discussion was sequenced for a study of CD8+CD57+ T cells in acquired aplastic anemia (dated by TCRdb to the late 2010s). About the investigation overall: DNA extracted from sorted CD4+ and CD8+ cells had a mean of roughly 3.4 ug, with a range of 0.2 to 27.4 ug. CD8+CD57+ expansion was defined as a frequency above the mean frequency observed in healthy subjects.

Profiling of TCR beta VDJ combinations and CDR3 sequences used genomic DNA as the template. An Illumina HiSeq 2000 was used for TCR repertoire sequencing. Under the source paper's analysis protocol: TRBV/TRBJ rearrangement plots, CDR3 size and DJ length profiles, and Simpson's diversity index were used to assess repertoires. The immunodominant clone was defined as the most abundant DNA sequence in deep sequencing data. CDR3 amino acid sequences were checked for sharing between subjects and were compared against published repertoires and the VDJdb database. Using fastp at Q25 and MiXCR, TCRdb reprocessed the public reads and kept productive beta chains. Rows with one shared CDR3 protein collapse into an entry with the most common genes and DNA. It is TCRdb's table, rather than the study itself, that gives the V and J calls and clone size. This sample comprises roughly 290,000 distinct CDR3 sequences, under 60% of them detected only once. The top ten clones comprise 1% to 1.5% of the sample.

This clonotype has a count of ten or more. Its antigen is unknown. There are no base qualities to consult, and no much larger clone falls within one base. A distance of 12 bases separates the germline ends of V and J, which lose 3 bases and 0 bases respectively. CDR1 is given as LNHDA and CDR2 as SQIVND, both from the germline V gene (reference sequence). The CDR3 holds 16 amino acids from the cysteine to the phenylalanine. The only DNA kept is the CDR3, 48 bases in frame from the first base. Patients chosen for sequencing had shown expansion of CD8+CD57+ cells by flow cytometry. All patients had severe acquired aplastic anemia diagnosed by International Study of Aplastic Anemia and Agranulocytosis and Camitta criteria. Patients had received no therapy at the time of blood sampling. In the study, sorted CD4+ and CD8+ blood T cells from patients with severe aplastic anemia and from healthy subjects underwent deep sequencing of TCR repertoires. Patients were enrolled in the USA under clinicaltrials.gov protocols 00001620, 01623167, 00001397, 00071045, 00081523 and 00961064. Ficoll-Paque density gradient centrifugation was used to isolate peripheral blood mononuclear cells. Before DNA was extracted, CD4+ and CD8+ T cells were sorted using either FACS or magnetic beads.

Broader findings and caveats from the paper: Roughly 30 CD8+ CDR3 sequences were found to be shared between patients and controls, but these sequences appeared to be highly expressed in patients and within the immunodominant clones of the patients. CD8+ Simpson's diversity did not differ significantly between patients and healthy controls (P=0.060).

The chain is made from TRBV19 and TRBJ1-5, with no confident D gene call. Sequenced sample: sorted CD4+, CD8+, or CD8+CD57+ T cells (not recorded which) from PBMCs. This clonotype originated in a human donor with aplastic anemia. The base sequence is TGTGCCAGTAGTATTTCCGGGTACTATAGCAATCAGCCCCAGCATTTT. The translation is CASSISGYYSNQPQHF.